This T cell receptor (beta chain) appears in the sequencing data of a study of blood T cell repertoires in COVID-19. The wider study: The United States, Italy and Spain provided the acute and convalescent COVID-19 samples. Sources were T cells, B-cell-depleted T cells, or PBMCs; the material itself was cDNA or gDNA.

Sequenced by immunoSEQ multiplex PCR; TCRdb stores in-frame clones only, minus some. The sample contains approximately 260,000 clones, 65% to 80% of which appear only once. Trimming removed 4 bases at V and 1 base at J, with 15 bases between. The length of the CDR3 is 16 residues. In germline, CDR1 is SGHDT, CDR2 YYEEEE. The TCR originated in a middle-aged woman with active or convalescent COVID-19. The sample comprised peripheral blood. V gene TRBV5-6 combines with J gene TRBJ1-5; the D gene is possibly TRBD1 (5 bases). The CDR3 here is CASSIWMAGSNQPQHF. CDR3 DNA sequence: TGTGCCAGCAGCATCTGGATGGCAGGGAGCAATCAGCCCCAGCATTTT.